The 13 T cell receptor beta chains in this list originate from one sample, sequenced in a study of T cells in Graves' hyperthyroidism and ophthalmopathy. Using RNA transcripts as the source, TCR beta CDR3 regions were amplified. Researchers ran a first-round RT-PCR on the TCR CDR3 using the HTBI primer set. In TCRdb, the multiplex PCR reads were re-called with MiXCR into one record per CDR3 protein. This table has about 600,000 distinct CDR3 sequences, roughly a sixth appearing once. Sequences were obtained from blood. The source is a middle-aged woman with Graves' ophthalmopathy.

This clonotype has a count of ten or more. The gene calls are TRBV20-1 and TRBJ2-5; tentative D call: TRBD1 (6 bases). This CDR3 has 15 amino acids. From germline, CDR1 is DFQATT and CDR2 SNEGSKA (reference sequence). Trimming shortened V by 1 base and J by 5 bases, and 17 bases separated the two germline ends. CDR3 bases: TGCAGTGCTAGAGGATGGGGGCGAGGGTACGAGACCCAGTACTTC. Its protein product is CSARGWGRGYETQYF.

This clonotype was detected many times. The genes are TRBV20-1 and TRBJ1-5, with D maybe TRBD1 (6 bases). CDR1 and CDR2 from the germline V gene are DFQATT and SNEGSKA (reference sequence). V was shortened by 5 bases and J by 4 bases, with 15 bases between the two germline ends. The CDR3 is 14 amino acids. The CDR3 sequence: CSAGGTYPNQPQHF. In DNA, the CDR3 is TGCAGTGCTGGCGGGACATACCCGAATCAGCCCCAGCATTTT.

This clonotype was counted only a few times. The J gene is TRBJ1-6, the V gene TRBV7-8, with a weak D call TRBD1 (5 bases). Trimming removed 2 bases from V and 9 bases from J, with 14 bases in between. Germline V gives CDR1 SGHVS, CDR2 FQNEAQ. The CDR3 is made up of 15 amino acids. The CDR3 reads CASSLLGVIGSPLHF. DNA of the CDR3: TGTGCCAGCAGCTTATTAGGGGTGATCGGTTCACCCCTCCACTTT.

This clonotype was counted ten times or more. V usage is TRBV20-1 and J usage is TRBJ2-7; 8 bases are shared with TRBD2. The germline V gene encodes CDR1 DFQATT and CDR2 SNEGSKA (reference sequence). The CDR3 is made up of 13 amino acids. The trim removed 8 bases at V and 4 bases at J, leaving 10 bases unmatched. CDR3 sequence (DNA): TGCAGTACCGGGGGGGTGGGCGAATACGAGCAGTACTTC. Its translation: CSTGGVGEYEQYF.

This clonotype was seen at least ten times. A much larger clonotype is one base distant, so this may be a read error. This sequence joins TRBV5-8 and TRBJ2-5, with D unresolved. This CDR3 contains 12 residues. Germline V lookup: CDR1 SGHTS, CDR2 YDEGEE. The V gene lost 4 bases and the J gene lost 0 bases, with 4 bases spanning the gap. CDR3: CASSANQETQYF. The CDR3 region has the DNA TGTGCCAGCAGCGCCAACCAAGAGACCCAGTACTTC.

This clonotype was detected ten times or more. CDR3 residues: CASRGPLSGNTIYF. In nucleotides, the CDR3 is TGTGCCAGCAGGGGCCCGCTCTCTGGAAACACCATATATTTT. The rearrangement uses TRBV2 and TRBJ1-3; D not resolved. Germline values: CDR1 SNHLY, CDR2 FYNNEI. CDR3 size: 14 residues. The V end lost 6 bases, the J end lost 0 bases, and 9 bases lay between the germline ends.

V is TRBV6-1 and J is TRBJ1-2; TRBD1 is a possible D gene (6 bases). The CDR3 sequence is 13 residues long. Germline CDR1 reads MNHNS; CDR2 reads SASEGT. The V and J ends lost 8 bases and 4 bases respectively, with 14 bases between them. Written as DNA, the CDR3 is TGTGCCAGCTTTGATCAGGGGACCTATGGCTACACCTTC. Translation gives CASFDQGTYGYTF.

Comments on this clonotype: A much larger clone is a single base away; this may be a read error. V is TRBV5-1 and J is TRBJ1-1, with 8 bases matching TRBD1. The CDR3 runs 13 residues. Germline V gene lookup returns CDR1 SGHRS and CDR2 YFSETQ. CDR3 coding DNA: TGCGCCAGCAGGTCAGGGGGCCGCACTGAAGCTCTCTTT. Its protein is CASRSGGRTEALF.

A word on this clonotype: This may arise from a read error, as a much more abundant clone is one base away. The V gene is TRBV7-2, the J gene TRBJ2-1; D unclear. The germline CDR1 and CDR2 sequences are SGHTA and FQGNSA. The CDR3 contains 11 residues. The DNA for the CDR3 is TGTGCCAGCGGCTTATTTTATGAGCAGTTCTTC. It yields the protein CASGLFYEQFF. The variable domain in full, completed from reference TRBV7-2 and TRBJ2-1, reads GAGVSQSPSNKVTEKGKDVELRCDPISGHTALYWYRQSLGQGLEFLIYFQGNSAPDKSGLPSDRFSAERTGGSVSTLTIQRTQQEDSAVYLCASGLFYEQFFGPGTRLTVL.

In this sample, this clonotype turned up many times. The rearrangement links TRBV27 to TRBJ1-1; 9 bases align to TRBD1. V dropped 6 bases and J dropped 7; count of bases not matched to a gene: 15. This CDR3 has 16 residues. Germline values: CDR1 MNHEY, CDR2 SMNVEV (reference sequence). In DNA, the CDR3 is TGTGCCAGCAGAGAACTTACCGGGACAGGGAGGTTTGAAGCTTTCTTT. Translated, it gives CASRELTGTGRFEAFF.

This clonotype has ten or more counts. The chain combines TRBV18 with TRBJ1-2; D gene uncertain. The CDR3 has 15 amino acids. V was cut by 3 bases and J by 0 bases, with 11 bases left in between. Per germline, CDR1 KGHSH and CDR2 LQKENI. CDR3 sequence reads: CASSPVTLANYGYTF. In DNA, the CDR3 is TGTGCCAGCTCACCTGTGACATTAGCTAACTATGGCTACACCTTC.

This clonotype was seen ten or more times. The genes are TRBV6-2 or TRBV6-3 and TRBJ1-5; D unclear. Germline V lookup: CDR1 MNHEY, CDR2 SVGEGT. The V end lost 3 bases, the J end lost 2 bases, and 5 bases lay between the germline ends. CDR3 length: 13 amino acids. The CDR3 sequence is CASSYNRNQPQHF. CDR3 sequence (DNA): TGTGCCAGCAGTTATAATCGCAATCAGCCCCAGCATTTT.

With regard to this clonotype: One base away lies a much larger clone, so this may be a sequencing read error. The rearrangement uses TRBV2 and TRBJ2-7, with 8 nucleotides matching TRBD1. The CDR3 extends over 13 amino acids. Per germline, CDR1 SNHLY and CDR2 FYNNEI. V trimming: 6 bases; J trimming: 5 bases; junction bases outside the gene matches: 6. The CDR3 reads CASRRTGLDEQYF. CDR3 bases: TGTGCCAGCAGGAGGACAGGGCTAGACGAGCAGTACTTC.